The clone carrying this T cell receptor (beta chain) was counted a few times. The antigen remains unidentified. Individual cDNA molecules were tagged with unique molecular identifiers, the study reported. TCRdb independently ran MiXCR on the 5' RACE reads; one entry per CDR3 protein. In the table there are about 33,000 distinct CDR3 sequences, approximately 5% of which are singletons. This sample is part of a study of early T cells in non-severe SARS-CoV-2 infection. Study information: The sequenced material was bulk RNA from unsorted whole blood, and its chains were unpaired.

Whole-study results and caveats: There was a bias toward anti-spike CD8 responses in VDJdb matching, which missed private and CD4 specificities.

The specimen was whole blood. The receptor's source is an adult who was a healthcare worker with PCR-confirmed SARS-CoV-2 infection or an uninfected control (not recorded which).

The CDR3 bases are TGTGCCAGCAGTGGAACCAGGGCCAACACCGGGGAGCTGTTTTTT. This encodes CASSGTRANTGELFF. The chain links TRBV6-1 to TRBJ2-2; TRBD1 is a possible D gene (5 bases). The CDR3 covers 15 residues. CDR1 and CDR2 (germline): MNHNS, SASEGT. V was shortened by 4 bases and J by 2 bases, with 11 bases between the two germline ends.